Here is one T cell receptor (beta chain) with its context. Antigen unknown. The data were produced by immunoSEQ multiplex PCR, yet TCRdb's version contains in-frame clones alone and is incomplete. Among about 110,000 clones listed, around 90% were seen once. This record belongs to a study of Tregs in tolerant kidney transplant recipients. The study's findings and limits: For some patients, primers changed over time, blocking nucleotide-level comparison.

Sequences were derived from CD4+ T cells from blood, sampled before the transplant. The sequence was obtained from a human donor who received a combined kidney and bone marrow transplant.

The DNA of the CDR3 is TGTGCCAGTAATCGAGCTAGCGGATACAATGAGCAGTTCTTC. Residues: CASNRASGYNEQFF. The V and J genes are TRBV19 and TRBJ2-1; 7 bases agree with TRBD2. Germline V gene data show CDR1 as LNHDA and CDR2 as SQIVND (reference sequence). The V and J ends lost 7 bases and 4 bases, in that order; junction bases with no gene match: 7. The CDR3 consists of 14 residues.